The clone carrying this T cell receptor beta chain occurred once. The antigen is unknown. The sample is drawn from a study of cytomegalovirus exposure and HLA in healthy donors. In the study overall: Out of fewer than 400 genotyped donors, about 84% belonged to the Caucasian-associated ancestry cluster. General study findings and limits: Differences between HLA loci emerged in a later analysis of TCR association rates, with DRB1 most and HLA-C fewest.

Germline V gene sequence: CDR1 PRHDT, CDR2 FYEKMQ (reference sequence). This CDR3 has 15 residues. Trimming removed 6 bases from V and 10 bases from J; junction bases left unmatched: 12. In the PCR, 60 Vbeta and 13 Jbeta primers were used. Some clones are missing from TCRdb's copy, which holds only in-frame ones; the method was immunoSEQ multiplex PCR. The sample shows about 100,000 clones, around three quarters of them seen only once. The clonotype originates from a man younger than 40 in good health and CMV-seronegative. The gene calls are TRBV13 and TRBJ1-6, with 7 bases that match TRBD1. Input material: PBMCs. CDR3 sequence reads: CASRETGERRSPLHF. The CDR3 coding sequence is TGTGCCAGCAGGGAAACAGGGGAGCGCAGGTCACCCCTCCACTTT.